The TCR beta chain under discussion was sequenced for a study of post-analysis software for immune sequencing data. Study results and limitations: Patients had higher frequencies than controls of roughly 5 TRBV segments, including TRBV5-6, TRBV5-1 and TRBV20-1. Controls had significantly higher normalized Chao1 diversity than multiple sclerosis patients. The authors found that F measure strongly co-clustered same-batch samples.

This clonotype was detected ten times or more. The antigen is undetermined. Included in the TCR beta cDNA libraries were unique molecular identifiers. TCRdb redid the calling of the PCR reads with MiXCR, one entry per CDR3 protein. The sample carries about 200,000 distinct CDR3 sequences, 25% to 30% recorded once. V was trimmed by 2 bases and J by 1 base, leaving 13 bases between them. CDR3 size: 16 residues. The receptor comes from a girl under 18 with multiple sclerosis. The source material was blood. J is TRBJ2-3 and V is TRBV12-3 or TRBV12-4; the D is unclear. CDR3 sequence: CASSLLGQLRTDTQYF. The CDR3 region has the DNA TGTGCCAGCAGTTTACTTGGCCAACTGCGCACAGATACGCAGTATTTT.